This T cell receptor (beta chain) was obtained from a study of T-cell reconstitution after alpha-beta-depleted transplantation in children. General study findings and limits: Newly generated T cells supplied most T-cell counts and diversity one year post-transplant. Alpha-beta T cells about two months after transplant reportedly derived from several hundred expanded graft clones. Some patients' high day-60 TCRbeta diversity was attributed to recipient cells surviving conditioning.

The CDR3 extends over 16 amino acids. Germline values: CDR1 SGHRS, CDR2 YFSETQ. Trimming shortened V by 0 bases and J by 4 bases, and 16 bases separated the two germline ends. This clonotype was recorded a few times. Its specificity is unknown. The library targeted TCRbeta and was prepared with unique molecular identifiers. Via MiXCR, TCRdb re-called the PCR reads, giving one row per CDR3 protein. The data contain about 310,000 distinct CDR3 sequences, around 25% of them singletons. The V and J genes are TRBV5-1 and TRBJ1-1, with D maybe TRBD1 (5 bases). The input for sequencing was PBMCs, mostly from graft donor cells, taken 180 days after TCRalphabeta/CD19-depleted stem cell transplant. The sequence derives from a male patient younger than 18 who had a stem cell transplant for acute lymphoblastic leukemia, so the T cells may come from the graft donor. DNA for the CDR3: TGCGCCAGCAGCTTGGAAACAGGAAACCCGCGCACTGAAGCTTTCTTT. Its translation: CASSLETGNPRTEAFF. Full variable domain (remainder filled in from reference TRBV5-1 and TRBJ1-1): KAGVTQTPRYLIKTRGQQVTLSCSPISGHRSVSWYQQTPGQGLQFLFEYFSETQRNKGNFPGRFSGRQFSNSRSEMNVSTLELGDSALYLCASSLETGNPRTEAFFGQGTRLTVV.